This TCR beta chain was captured by sequencing in a study of OX40 agonist ivuxolimab in advanced cancers. Study context: Participants, 65% to 85% male, averaged roughly 60 years of age, ranging from about 23 to 90.

The table lists this clone with a count of one. Its matching antigen is unknown. The ends lost 3 bases at V and 5 bases at J; junction bases unmatched: 12. The CDR3 consists of 16 residues. The germline gives CDR1 SGHNT, CDR2 YYREEE (reference sequence). Broader study findings: Among patients with partial responses at 0.1-3.0 mg/kg, clonal expansion was among the lowest. Clones of CD4+ and CD8+ blood T cells grew by week 6 at doses of 0.1 to 3.0 mg/kg.

Libraries were prepared by immunoSEQ multiplex PCR; TCRdb keeps only in-frame clonotypes and omits some of them. Among approximately 82,000 clones listed, 80% to 90% were seen once. This chain links TRBV5-4 with TRBJ2-5, with TRBD2 matching 8 bases. The TCR comes from an adult with an advanced solid tumor such as melanoma, head and neck, liver or kidney cancer. Sample: CD4+ or CD8+ T cells sorted from blood, taken in a trial of the OX40 agonist ivuxolimab. The CDR3: CASSSQRGPKGETQYF. The CDR3 DNA sequence: TGTGCCAGCAGCTCCCAGCGGGGGCCTAAAGGGGAGACCCAGTACTTC.